Following are 18 T cell receptor beta chains from one sample sequenced in a study of T cells after yellow fever vaccination. TCRdb reprocessed the 5' RACE reads with MiXCR, giving one entry per CDR3 protein. The table shows 200,000 to 250,000 distinct CDR3 sequences, with approximately 3.3% occurring only once. The material sequenced was CD4+ T cells sorted from PBMCs, taken 10 days after the yellow fever booster vaccination. The source of these receptors is a man aged 18 to 30 who received the YFV17D yellow fever vaccine.

The V and J genes are TRBV20-1 and TRBJ2-1, with 7 bases that match TRBD1. CDR1 and CDR2 from the germline V gene are DFQATT and SNEGSKA (reference sequence). The CDR3 runs to 16 residues. Trimming removed 0 bases from V and 0 bases from J; junction bases left unmatched: 5. This chain's CDR3 is CSAREVQGSSYNEQFF. The CDR3, as DNA: TGCAGTGCTAGAGAGGTACAGGGGAGCTCCTACAATGAGCAGTTCTTC.

The chain employs TRBV5-1 and TRBJ2-3; D gene unclear. The V end lost 5 bases, the J end lost 0 bases, and 10 bases lay between the germline ends. The CDR3 is made up of 14 amino acids. The germline CDR1 and CDR2 sequences are SGHRS and YFSETQ. The CDR3 protein is CASSAGSSTDTQYF. CDR3 in DNA: TGCGCCAGCAGTGCAGGTTCTAGCACAGATACGCAGTATTTT.

This clonotype was seen ten or more times. This chain joins TRBV4-1 and TRBJ2-5; D is perhaps TRBD1 or TRBD2 (5 bases each). CDR3 size: 13 residues. CDR1 is MGHRA and CDR2 is YSYEKL in the germline V gene. V was clipped by 0 bases and J by 4 bases, with 6 bases between them. The CDR3: CASSQDGGETQYF. Written as DNA, the CDR3 is TGCGCCAGCAGCCAAGATGGGGGAGAGACCCAGTACTTC.

This clonotype appeared a few times. The chain joins TRBV2 to TRBJ1-5; D may be TRBD1 (5 bases). From germline, CDR1 is SNHLY and CDR2 FYNNEI. V shed 4 bases and J shed 7 bases, with 11 bases lying between them. This CDR3 is 13 amino acids long. This CDR3 is CASSVQGTQPQHF. DNA of the CDR3: TGTGCCAGCAGTGTTCAGGGTACGCAGCCCCAGCATTTT.

This clonotype was seen many times. V gene TRBV5-5 combines with J gene TRBJ2-7; D not resolved. Germline assignment: CDR1 SGHKS and CDR2 YYEKEE (reference sequence). This CDR3 comprises 15 residues. V shed 4 bases and J shed 3 bases, with 17 bases lying between them. The DNA for the CDR3 is TGTGCCAGCAGCATCCTCCCGGGTCCCTACTACGAGCAGTACTTC. As protein: CASSILPGPYYEQYF.

The V call is TRBV11-2, the J call TRBJ2-1; D might be TRBD2 (5 bases). This CDR3 comprises 15 residues. Trimming pared 7 bases from V and 0 bases from J, leaving 13 bases between. Germline V gene sequence: CDR1 SGHAT, CDR2 FQNNGV. CDR3 coding DNA: TGTGCCAGCATCACGACGGGAAACTCCTACAATGAGCAGTTCTTC. Residues: CASITTGNSYNEQFF.

This clonotype was observed a handful of times. The chain is built from TRBV20-1 and TRBJ1-2; D is uncertain. The CDR3 has 12 residues. Per germline, CDR1 DFQATT and CDR2 SNEGSKA (reference sequence). Trimming stripped 4 bases from V and 8 bases from J, with 14 bases between. The CDR3 DNA follows: TGCAGTGCTATGAGGGCGCCCTACGGCTACACCTTC. It codes for CSAMRAPYGYTF.

This clonotype was recorded at least ten times. The genes are TRBV5-6 and TRBJ2-2; no clear D gene. Between the trimmed V and J ends, which lost 9 bases and 4 bases, there was a span of 13 bases. CDR3 size: 13 residues. Germline V CDR1 and CDR2: SGHDT, YYEEEE. The CDR3 is CAMANGVTGELFF. The DNA of the CDR3 is TGTGCCATGGCGAATGGAGTCACCGGGGAGCTGTTTTTT.

In its sample, this clonotype was seen a few times. This sequence joins TRBV20-1 and TRBJ1-4; 7 positions agree with TRBD1. The V segment lost 4 bases and the J segment 0 bases; nucleotides outside the gene matches: 2. The CDR3 is made up of 14 amino acids. Germline values: CDR1 DFQATT, CDR2 SNEGSKA (reference sequence). In nucleotides, the CDR3 is TGCAGTGCTACTCAGGGGGCAACTAATGAAAAACTGTTTTTT. Translating it yields CSATQGATNEKLFF.

This clonotype was detected ten times or more. The J gene is TRBJ2-6, the V gene TRBV20-1; D gene uncertain. Trimming took off 1 base at V and 0 bases at J, with 10 bases between the two ends. Germline CDR1 and CDR2: DFQATT and SNEGSKA (reference sequence). There are 16 residues in the CDR3. The CDR3 reads CSARGLGSSGANVLTF. In DNA form, the CDR3 reads TGCAGTGCTAGAGGTCTGGGAAGCTCTGGGGCCAACGTCCTGACTTTC.

The chain recombines TRBV10-3 with TRBJ2-6; 8 bases are shared with TRBD1. This CDR3 has 15 residues. Losses at the gene ends were 4 bases for V and 2 bases for J; bases not matched to a gene: 1. Germline V lookup: CDR1 ENHRY, CDR2 SYGVKD. The CDR3 reads CAISVQGAGANVLTF. CDR3 bases: TGTGCCATCAGTGTACAGGGGGCTGGGGCCAACGTCCTGACTTTC.

The table lists this clonotype with a few counts. The rearrangement uses TRBV7-2 and TRBJ1-1; TRBD1 is a possible D gene (5 bases). This CDR3 spans 16 amino acids. Trimming left V 0 bases short and J 0 bases short, with 11 bases between. In germline, CDR1 is SGHTA, CDR2 FQGNSA. Written as DNA, the CDR3 is TGTGCCAGCAGCTTAGCGGGACGGAACATGAACACTGAAGCTTTCTTT. Protein product: CASSLAGRNMNTEAFF.

This clonotype was seen repeatedly, ten times or more. This chain links TRBV11-2 with TRBJ2-7; 11 bases agree with TRBD2. The CDR3 has 16 amino acids. Germline CDR1 reads SGHAT; CDR2 reads FQNNGV. The V segment lost 1 base and the J segment 4 bases; nucleotides outside the gene matches: 6. CDR3 nucleotides: TGTGCCAGCAGCTTAGCGGGTAGCGGGGGGGCGTACGAGCAGTACGTC. Translation gives CASSLAGSGGAYEQYV.

There are a few counts of this clonotype. The genes are TRBV7-3 and TRBJ2-2; a possible D gene is TRBD2 (6 bases). The V gene lost 6 bases and the J gene lost 1 base, with 15 bases spanning the gap. Germline values: CDR1 SGHTA, CDR2 FQGTGA. This CDR3 region has 16 residues. The CDR3 DNA follows: TGTGCCAGCAGGGGCCACGGGGGAAAGAACACCGGGGAGCTGTTTTTT. Its translation: CASRGHGGKNTGELFF.

This clonotype was detected many times. This chain links TRBV21-1 with TRBJ1-1; the table's TRBD1 call for D was not verified on the DNA. TRBV21-1 counts as a pseudogene. CDR3 size: 11 residues. This CDR3 is CASREQPWAFF. The CDR3 DNA reads as TGTGCCAGCAGGGAACAGCCCTGGGCTTTCTTT.

This clonotype was counted ten times or more. The J gene is TRBJ2-7, the V gene TRBV5-1; D perhaps matches TRBD2 (5 bases). V dropped 4 bases and J dropped 5 bases, with 13 bases sitting between them. CDR1 SGHRS and CDR2 YFSETQ come from the germline V gene. The CDR3 length is 13 residues. CDR3 protein: CASSLGLANEQYF. CDR3 in DNA: TGCGCCAGCAGCCTAGGACTTGCAAACGAGCAGTACTTC.

This clonotype was seen only a few times. DNA of the CDR3: TGCAGTGCTAGAGGGGGGACAGGAAGTAGTAACACACGGGGCTACACCTTC. Translating gives CSARGGTGSSNTRGYTF. V and J are TRBV20-1 and TRBJ1-2; TRBD1 matches 8 bases. CDR1 is DFQATT and CDR2 is SNEGSKA in the germline V gene (reference sequence). The CDR3 runs to 17 residues. Trimming at V came to 1 base and at J to 8 bases, leaving 18 bases not matched to a gene.

The sample holds a few counts of this clonotype. CDR3 residues: CASSSPGYRNEQFF. The CDR3 DNA follows: TGTGCCAGCAGTTCCCCAGGGTATCGCAATGAGCAGTTCTTC. This sequence joins TRBV6-5 and TRBJ2-1; a possible D gene is TRBD1 (5 bases). Per germline, CDR1 MNHEY and CDR2 SVGAGI. Trimming stripped 4 bases from V and 6 bases from J, with 13 bases between. CDR3 length: 14 amino acids.